This TCR beta chain was profiled in a study of shared clonotypes between healthy human individuals (dated by TCRdb to the early 2020s). In the study overall: The cohort comprised a couple of women and a few men aged 18 to 49 years. The study deeply sequenced blood TCR repertoires of roughly five healthy adults to estimate repertoire size and the extent of clonotype sharing between individuals. Between about 0.94 and 10 billion PBMCs per donor were obtained by leukapheresis. Per donor, three plates each were used for CD4 naive and CD4 memory, two for CD8 naive, and one for CD8 memory. To increase sequencing depth and limit assay-specific biases, TCR repertoire library preparation and sequencing were carried out by different laboratories using diverse techniques.

Using the deep immunoSEQ assay, multiplex PCR amplified TCR CDR3 regions from genomic DNA. Extracted genomic DNA from each cell subset was distributed evenly across all wells of several immunoSEQ 96-well plates, and each plate was treated as a replicate. For sorted subsets, 200 ng of genomic DNA, equivalent to 25,000 to 30,000 T cell genomes, went into each replicate PCR. The purified libraries were quantified using a Qubit 3.0 fluorometer, sized with a Bioanalyzer 2100, and then quantified again using the KAPA Library Quantification kit. A separate single-read 150-cycle Illumina NextSeq 550 flow cell was used to sequence each immunoSEQ 96-well plate. The authors processed their data as follows. Because the immunoSEQ output included only junctional sequences and no quality scores, the filtering could not be the same as the filtering used for full-length reads. To assign V/J genes and CDR3, sequences were annotated against IMGT germline references using PyIR, a Python wrapper for IgBLAST v1.9. Reads were filtered out if the reads had weak V/J assignments (E-value above 1e-6), no CDR3, stop codons, out-of-frame junctions, or ambiguous translated residues. V3J clonotypes were defined as sequences sharing the same inferred V gene, J gene, and CDR3 amino acid sequence. To compute the percentage overlap between repertoires, the number of shared unique clonotypes was divided by the size of the smaller repertoire. Repertoire richness was assessed with RTK rarefaction, the Chao1 estimator, and Recon v2.1 estimates of unobserved clonotypes. For all TCRbeta clonotypes obtained by the gDNA method from a handful of donors, generation probabilities were computed with OLGA. As stored in TCRdb, this immuneACCESS dataset retains in-frame rearrangements with V and J assigned. A fraction of the clones does not appear; measured against another copy, unresolved V genes explain less than half of the discrepancy, and the remainder lacks a known reason. V, J and clone size are those of that table, while D and trimming were read from the DNA. In this sample the table shows about 2.1 million clones, about 92% of which occur a single time. The top ten clones comprise 1.5% to 2% of the sample.

The research as a whole found: Because the study included only a small number of donors, the genetic and exposure-history diversity represented was limited. Compared with non-shared clonotypes, the clonotypes found in all four sorted-subset donors had higher generation probabilities. Only blood was sampled, and tissue TCR repertoires likely differ from those in blood. When a few donors were compared, the shared fraction of clonotypes was about 5.4% for naive CD4, over 3% for naive CD8, about 2.5% for memory CD4, and roughly 0.4% for memory CD8. Estimated clonotype richness was generally larger for naive than for memory subsets. Pairwise subsampling led to the expectation that sequencing depth would affect the degree of clonotype sharing among donors. Incomplete sequencing was indicated by rarefaction of sorted-subset datasets, despite the large sequencing depth.

V and J are truncated by 1 base and 0 bases respectively, leaving an intervening sequence of 10 bases. The CDR3 runs 15 amino acids, cysteine and phenylalanine included. The entry retains the CDR3 DNA only, 45 bases that are in frame from base 1. The germline V gene encodes CDR1 LNHDA and CDR2 SQIVND (reference sequence). With respect to this clone: Its antigen is unknown. Base qualities are not provided; no much larger clone lies one nucleotide away.

CD8 naive samples were CD45RO-negative cells positively selected for CCR7, giving a CD45RA+CCR7+ population that excluded TemRA cells. Healthy HIV-negative adults with no recently reported acute infections or vaccinations were included as donors. All donors were Caucasian adults living in Nashville, Tennessee, USA. Blood was obtained by leukapheresis, after which PBMCs were separated by Ficoll-Histopaque density gradient centrifugation and cryopreserved in liquid nitrogen vapor phase. Purity and quantity of every magnetically sorted T cell population were checked by analytical flow cytometry. Genomic DNA was isolated from each sorted fraction and quantified by UV absorbance on a Nanodrop 2000c.

Sequencing was performed on naive CD8+ T cells from PBMCs. What this sample's cell subset or site label stands for: CD45RA+CCR7+. The clonotype originates from a man aged 18 to 29 in good health. Some clones in this sample may be carry-over from other donors' samples. Here the chain combines TRBV19 and TRBJ2-7, with the D gene too uncertain to name. CDR3 sequence: CASSIANGYSYEQYF. In nucleotides, the sequence is TGTGCCAGTAGTATAGCTAACGGATACTCCTACGAGCAGTACTTC. Full variable domain (CDR3 extended with the reference TRBV19 and TRBJ2-7 proteins): DGGITQSPKYLFRKEGQNVTLSCEQNLNHDAMYWYRQDPGQGLRLIYYSQIVNDFQKGDIAEGYSVSREKKESFPLTVTSAQKNPTAFYLCASSIANGYSYEQYFGPGTRLTVT.